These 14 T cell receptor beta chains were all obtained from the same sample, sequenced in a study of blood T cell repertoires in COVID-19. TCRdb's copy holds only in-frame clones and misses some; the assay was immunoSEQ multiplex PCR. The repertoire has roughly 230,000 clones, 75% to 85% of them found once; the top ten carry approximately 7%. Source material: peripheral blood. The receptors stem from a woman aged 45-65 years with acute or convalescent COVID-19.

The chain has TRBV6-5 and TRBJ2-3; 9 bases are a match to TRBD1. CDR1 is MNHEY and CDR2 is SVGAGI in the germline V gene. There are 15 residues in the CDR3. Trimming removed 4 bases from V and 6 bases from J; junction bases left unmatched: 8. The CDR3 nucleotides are TGTGCCAGCAGTTCAACAGGGGGCCATGGGGATACGCAGTATTTT. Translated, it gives CASSSTGGHGDTQYF.

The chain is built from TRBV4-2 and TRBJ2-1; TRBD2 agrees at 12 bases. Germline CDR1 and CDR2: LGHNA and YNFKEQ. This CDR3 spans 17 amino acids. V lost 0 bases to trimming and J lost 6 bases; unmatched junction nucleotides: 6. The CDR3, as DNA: TGTGCCAGCAGCCAAGAAGTCCTAGCGGGAGGGTCCAATGAGCAGTTCTTC. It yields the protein CASSQEVLAGGSNEQFF.

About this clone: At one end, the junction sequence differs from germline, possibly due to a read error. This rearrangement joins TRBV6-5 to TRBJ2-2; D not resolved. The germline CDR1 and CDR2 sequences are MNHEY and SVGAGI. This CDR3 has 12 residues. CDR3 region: CASSSTTRELFF. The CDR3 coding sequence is TGTGCCAGCAGTTCTACCACCAGGGAGCTGTTTTTT.

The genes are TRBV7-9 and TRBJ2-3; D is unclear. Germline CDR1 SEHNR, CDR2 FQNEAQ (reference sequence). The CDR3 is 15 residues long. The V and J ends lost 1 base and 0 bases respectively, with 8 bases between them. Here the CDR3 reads CASSLGSVSTDTQYF. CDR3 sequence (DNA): TGTGCCAGCAGCTTAGGAAGCGTTAGCACAGATACGCAGTATTTT.

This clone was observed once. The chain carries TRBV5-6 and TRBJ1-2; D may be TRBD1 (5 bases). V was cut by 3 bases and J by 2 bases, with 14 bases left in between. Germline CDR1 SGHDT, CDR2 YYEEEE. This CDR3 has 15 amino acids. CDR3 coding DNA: TGTGCCAGCAGCTGGGGGGTCGTTGGGAACTATGGCTACACCTTC. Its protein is CASSWGVVGNYGYTF.

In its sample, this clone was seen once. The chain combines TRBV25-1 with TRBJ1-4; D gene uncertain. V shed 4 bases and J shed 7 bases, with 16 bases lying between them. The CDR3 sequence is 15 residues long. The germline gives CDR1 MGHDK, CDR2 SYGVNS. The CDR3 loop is CASSGARGRAEKLFF. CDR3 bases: TGTGCCAGCAGTGGGGCCCGCGGGAGGGCTGAAAAACTGTTTTTT.

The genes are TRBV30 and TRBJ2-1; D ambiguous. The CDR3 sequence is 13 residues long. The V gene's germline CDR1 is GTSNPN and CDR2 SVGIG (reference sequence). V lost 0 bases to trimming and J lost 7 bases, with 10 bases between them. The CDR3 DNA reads TGTGCCTGGAGTGTTTCGATGACTAATGAGCAGTTCTTC. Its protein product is CAWSVSMTNEQFF.

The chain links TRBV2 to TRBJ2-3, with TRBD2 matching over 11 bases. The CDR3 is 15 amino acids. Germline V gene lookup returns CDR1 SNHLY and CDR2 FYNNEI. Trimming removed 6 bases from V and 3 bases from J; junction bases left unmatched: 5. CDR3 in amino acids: CASSVVAGGTDTQYF. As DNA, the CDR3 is TGTGCCAGCAGCGTGGTAGCGGGAGGGACAGATACGCAGTATTTT. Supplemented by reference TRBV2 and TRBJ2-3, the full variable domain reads EPEVTQTPSHQVTQMGQEVILRCVPISNHLYFYWYRQILGQKVEFLVSFYNNEISEKSEIFDDQFSVERPDGSNFTLKIRSTKLEDSAMYFCASSVVAGGTDTQYFGPGTRLTVL.

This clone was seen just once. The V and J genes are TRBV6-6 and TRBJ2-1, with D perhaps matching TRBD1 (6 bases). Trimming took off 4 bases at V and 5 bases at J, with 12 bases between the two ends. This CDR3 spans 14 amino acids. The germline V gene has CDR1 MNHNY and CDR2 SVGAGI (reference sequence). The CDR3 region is CASSWGQGNNEQFF. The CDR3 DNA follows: TGTGCCAGCAGTTGGGGCCAGGGGAACAATGAGCAGTTCTTC.

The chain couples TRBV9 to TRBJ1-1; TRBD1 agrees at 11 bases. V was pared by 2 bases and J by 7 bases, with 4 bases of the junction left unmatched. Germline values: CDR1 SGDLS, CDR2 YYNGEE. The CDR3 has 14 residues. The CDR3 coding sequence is TGTGCCAGCAGCGTGAGGACAGGGGGCGGTGAAGCTTTCTTT. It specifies CASSVRTGGGEAFF.

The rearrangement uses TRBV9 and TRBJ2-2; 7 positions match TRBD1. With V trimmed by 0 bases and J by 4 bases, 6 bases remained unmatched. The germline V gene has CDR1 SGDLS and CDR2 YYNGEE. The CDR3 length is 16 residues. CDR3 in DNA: TGTGCCAGCAGCGTAGGATTACAGGGGAGCACCGGGGAGCTGTTTTTT. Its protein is CASSVGLQGSTGELFF.

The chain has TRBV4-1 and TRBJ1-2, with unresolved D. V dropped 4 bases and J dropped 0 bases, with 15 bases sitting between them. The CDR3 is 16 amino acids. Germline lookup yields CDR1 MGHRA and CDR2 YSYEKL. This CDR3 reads CASSPSRAVANYGYTF. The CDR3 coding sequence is TGCGCCAGCAGCCCCTCGAGGGCGGTAGCTAACTATGGCTACACCTTC.

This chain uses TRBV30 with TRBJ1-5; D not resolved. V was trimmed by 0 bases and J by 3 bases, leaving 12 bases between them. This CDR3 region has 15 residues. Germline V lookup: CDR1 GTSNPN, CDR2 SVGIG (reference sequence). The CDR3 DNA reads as TGTGCCTGGAGTGTGGGTAGGAGTCCCAATCAGCCCCAGCATTTT. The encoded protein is CAWSVGRSPNQPQHF.

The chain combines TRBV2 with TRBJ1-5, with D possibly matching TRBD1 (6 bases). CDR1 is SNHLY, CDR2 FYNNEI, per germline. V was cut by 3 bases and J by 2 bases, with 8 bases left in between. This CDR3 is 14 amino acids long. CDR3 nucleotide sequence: TGTGCCAGCAGTGAGACAGGTCGCAATCAGCCCCAGCATTTT. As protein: CASSETGRNQPQHF.